One sample yielded the 10 T cell receptor beta chains listed below, sequenced in a study of OX40 agonist ivuxolimab in advanced cancers. Profiling relied on immunoSEQ multiplex PCR, and the TCRdb table lists in-frame clones only, not all of them. The sample yields under 100,000 clones, almost 90% seen once. The sample consisted of CD4+ or CD8+ T cells sorted from blood, taken in a trial of the OX40 agonist ivuxolimab. These receptors all stem from an adult with an advanced solid tumor such as melanoma, head and neck, liver or kidney cancer.

This chain connects TRBV5-5 to TRBJ1-4; 9 nucleotides align to TRBD1. The germline V gene encodes CDR1 SGHKS and CDR2 YYEKEE (reference sequence). J lost 7 bases, V lost 4 bases, and 5 bases had no gene match. The CDR3 has 14 residues. The CDR3 DNA reads TGTGCCAGCAGCCGTGGACAGGGGAGTGAAAAACTGTTTTTT. Amino acids: CASSRGQGSEKLFF.

CDR3 nucleotides: TGTGCCAGCAGTTTAAGGCGCCCCCAAGAGACCCAGTACTTC. This encodes CASSLRRPQETQYF. This chain uses TRBV27 with TRBJ2-5; D uncertain. This CDR3 is 14 amino acids long. Per germline, CDR1 MNHEY and CDR2 SMNVEV (reference sequence). Trimming took 2 bases from V and 1 from J, leaving 8 bases between them.

The rearrangement uses TRBV28 and TRBJ2-1, with D tentatively TRBD1 (5 bases). Between the trimmed V and J ends, which lost 5 bases and 6 bases, there was a span of 5 bases. CDR1 and CDR2 (germline): MDHEN, SYDVKM. CDR3 length: 11 residues. CDR3 nucleotides: TGTGCCAGCAGTAGGGGCAATGAGCAGTTCTTC. Its translation: CASSRGNEQFF. Full variable domain (remainder filled in from reference TRBV28 and TRBJ2-1): DVKVTQSSRYLVKRTGEKVFLECVQDMDHENMFWYRQDPGLGLRLIYFSYDVKMKEKGDIPEGYSVSREKKERFSLILESASTNQTSMYLCASSRGNEQFFGPGTRLTVL.

This clone was seen just once. The chain links TRBV10-3 to TRBJ2-3; D is undetermined. CDR1 is ENHRY, CDR2 SYGVKD, per germline. This CDR3 is built from 13 residues. Trimming removed 6 bases from V and 4 bases from J, with 11 bases in between. The CDR3, as DNA: TGTGCCATCAGATCTAGGCAGGCAGATACGCAGTATTTT. Protein sequence: CAIRSRQADTQYF.

The V call is TRBV5-1, the J call TRBJ2-3; no definite D call. Trimming cost V 0 bases and J 3 bases, with 5 bases left between them. The CDR3 contains 13 residues. Germline V lookup: CDR1 SGHRS, CDR2 YFSETQ. DNA of the CDR3: TGCGCCAGCAGCTTGGCCTGGACAGATACGCAGTATTTT. Translated, it gives CASSLAWTDTQYF.

The CDR3 DNA sequence: TGTGCCAGCAGCGTAGGCATACGACTAGCGGGGACCTACGAGCAGTACTTC. It encodes CASSVGIRLAGTYEQYF. This chain uses TRBV9 with TRBJ2-7, with 11 bases that match TRBD2. This CDR3 has 17 amino acids. Unmatched junction bases numbered 7, after V lost 0 bases and J lost 2 bases. The germline V gene encodes CDR1 SGDLS and CDR2 YYNGEE.

In nucleotides, the CDR3 is TGTGCCAGGCGACAGGGCCCAGGAAACACCATATATTTT. Translating gives CARRQGPGNTIYF. The chain has TRBV30 and TRBJ1-3; 7 bases map to TRBD1. Trimming cost V 8 bases and J 4 bases; bases outside gene matches: 8. The CDR3 spans 13 residues. Germline loops: CDR1 GTSNPN, CDR2 SVGIG (reference sequence).

The CDR3 bases are TGTGCCAGCAGCCGCGGGGGGGTCTCCTACGAGCAGTACTTC. Protein product: CASSRGGVSYEQYF. The rearrangement links TRBV5-4 to TRBJ2-7, with 9 bases aligning to TRBD2. Germline CDR1 reads SGHNT; CDR2 reads YYREEE (reference sequence). V lost 4 bases and J lost 0; bases outside the gene matches: 2. There are 14 residues in the CDR3.

This clone was detected only once. This chain connects TRBV10-1 to TRBJ2-2, with TRBD2 identical over 9 bases. Trimming took 3 bases from V and 4 from J; bases not matched to a gene: 3. CDR1 and CDR2 (germline): WNHNN, SYGVQD (reference sequence). The CDR3 runs to 15 residues. The CDR3 region is CASSDSGRGTGELFF. In DNA form, the CDR3 reads TGCGCCAGCAGTGATAGCGGGAGAGGCACCGGGGAGCTGTTTTTT.

The CDR3 bases are TGTGCCAGCAGCTCCCGACTAGCGGGAGCAGGTGAGCAGTACTTC. As protein: CASSSRLAGAGEQYF. The chain joins TRBV7-2 to TRBJ2-7, with 12 bases fitting TRBD2. The CDR3 is 15 amino acids. V shed 4 bases and J 7 bases; nucleotides not matched to a gene: 8. CDR1 is SGHTA and CDR2 is FQGNSA in the germline V gene.